The T cell receptor beta chain described here comes from a study of blood T cell repertoires in COVID-19 (dated by TCRdb to 2020 to 2021). General notes on the study: Samples from collaborators originated in the United States, Italy and Spain and spanned both the acute and convalescent phases of COVID-19. The material from the prospective study consisted of cDNA or gDNA derived from T cells, B-cell-depleted T cells, or PBMCs. The dataset comprised deeply sampled blood TCRbeta repertoires from subjects exposed to, actively infected with, or recovered from COVID-19. The repertoires were released in a freely available public database intended as a resource for research on the immune response to SARS-CoV-2. Samples were obtained from the ongoing ImmuneRACE study (first 160 participants) and from 1,254 subjects provided by 6 global collaborators. Sample metadata almost always included a de-identified subject ID, COVID-19 status, age in years and sex. Where HLA class I and class II types were available, the types were taken from metadata supplied by the sample provider, not from assay-based typing. Points the paper makes about the study in general: How much clinical and demographic metadata was included differed by source and by participant, and the metadata was provided uncurated.

TCRbeta CDR3 regions were amplified from genomic DNA using the immunoSEQ Assay, a bias-controlled multiplex PCR. In the paper's pipeline: Within the assay, amplification of reference gene primers was used to estimate how many nucleated cells each sample contained. To quantify the absolute abundance of each unique TCRbeta CDR3 rearrangement, sequence reads were collapsed and filtered. Productive Simpson clonality was computed per sample as the square root of Simpson's diversity index over productive rearrangements. In its TCRdb copy, this immuneACCESS table keeps in-frame sequences only and misses some clones. Where compared with another copy, unresolved V genes explain less than half of these, and the others have no known cause. V, J and clone size reflect that table, while D and trimming were determined from the DNA. This sample gives about 80,000 clones in total; approximately 80% of them show up just once. The ten biggest clones cover 15% of the sample.

Each collaborating institution followed its own protocols to collect whole blood in K2EDTA tubes. For TCRbeta analysis, collaborators shipped samples as frozen whole blood, isolated PBMCs, or DNA extracted from either of those sample types. As for this clone: Its specific antigen is unknown. The junction departs from the called germline gene at one end, perhaps through a read error.

Taken from the germline V gene, the CDR1 and CDR2 loops are SNHLY and FYNNEI. The CDR3 runs 13 residues from the cysteine to the phenylalanine. Of all the DNA, just the CDR3 is kept, 39 bases in frame from base 1. The sample was peripheral blood. This clonotype originated in an elderly woman with acute or convalescent COVID-19. The chain uses TRBV2 and TRBJ1-1, and TRBD1 may be the D gene, going by 6 matching bases. At the DNA level, the sequence is TGTGCCAGCAGAGAAGGTGGAAGGGGGGAAGCTTTCTTT. Translation gives CASREGGRGEAFF.